The 18 T cell receptor beta chains below come from one sample, sequenced in a study of cytomegalovirus exposure and HLA in healthy donors. The PCR was carried out with 60 Vbeta primers and 13 Jbeta primers. This table comes from immunoSEQ multiplex PCR, and its TCRdb copy is limited to in-frame clones, with some not included. The data hold around 210,000 clones, with about 76% observed a single time. The specimen was PBMCs. Source of these receptors: a male donor in good health and CMV-seropositive.

J is TRBJ1-1 and V is TRBV2, with D perhaps matching TRBD1 (5 bases). The V end was cut by 8 bases, the J end by 4 bases, with 14 bases between. The germline CDR1 and CDR2 sequences are SNHLY and FYNNEI. The CDR3 extends over 13 amino acids. The CDR3 DNA reads as TGTGCCAGCGGGGGGGGGATGAGCACTGAAGCTTTCTTT. Translation: CASGGGMSTEAFF.

The V call is TRBV5-1, the J call TRBJ2-1; TRBD2 agrees at 10 bases. The CDR3 is 17 residues long. Trimming removed 2 bases from V and 7 bases from J; junction bases left unmatched: 12. In germline, CDR1 is SGHRS, CDR2 YFSETQ. The CDR3 protein is CASSLRAGGPSGNEQFF. The DNA for the CDR3 is TGCGCCAGCAGCTTAAGAGCGGGAGGGCCTTCAGGAAATGAGCAGTTCTTC.

V gene TRBV4-3 combines with J gene TRBJ2-7; 15 bases map to TRBD2. The V gene end was trimmed by 5 bases and the J gene end by 2 bases; junction bases not matched to a gene: 19. The length of the CDR3 is 21 residues. Germline V gene sequence: CDR1 LGHNA, CDR2 YSLEER. The CDR3 bases are TGCGCCAGCAGCGAAACGCTCGCGGGAGGACTAGCGGGGGGGCAGCCCTACGAGCAGTACTTC. Translating gives CASSETLAGGLAGGQPYEQYF.

The chain combines TRBV7-9 with TRBJ1-1; perhaps TRBD1 as D (5 bases). Trimming took 0 bases from V and 5 from J, leaving 13 bases between them. This CDR3 is 15 amino acids long. From germline, CDR1 is SEHNR and CDR2 FQNEAQ (reference sequence). Here the CDR3 DNA reads TGTGCCAGCAGCTTAGCCGAAGCAGGGAGGACTGAAGCTTTCTTT. Its translation: CASSLAEAGRTEAFF.

The chain couples TRBV7-2 to TRBJ2-3; 7 bases agree with TRBD1. CDR3 length: 15 amino acids. V was pared by 6 bases and J by 2 bases, with 8 bases of the junction left unmatched. Germline lookup yields CDR1 SGHTA and CDR2 FQGNSA. This CDR3 is CASSRRDRHTDTQYF. CDR3 nucleotides: TGTGCCAGCAGTCGCCGGGACAGACACACAGATACGCAGTATTTT.

The chain carries TRBV10-3 and TRBJ2-1; 14 bases agree with TRBD2. The V and J ends lost 8 bases and 6 bases, in that order; junction bases with no gene match: 6. This CDR3 is built from 15 residues. Germline V gene lookup returns CDR1 ENHRY and CDR2 SYGVKD. As DNA, the CDR3 is TGTGCCATCTTCCGGACTAGCGGGGGGTTCAATGAGCAGTTCTTC. This translates into CAIFRTSGGFNEQFF.

CDR3 coding DNA: TGTGCAAGTCGCTTAGTTCTCGGACTTCATTACACTGAAGCTTTCTTT. Its protein is CASRLVLGLHYTEAFF. The chain uses TRBV12-2 and TRBJ1-1. TRBV12-2 is an annotated pseudogene. CDR3 length: 16 amino acids.

The rearrangement links TRBV7-2 to TRBJ1-2; weak D call: TRBD1 (6 bases). The V gene's germline CDR1 is SGHTA and CDR2 FQGNSA. The CDR3 runs to 15 residues. V was clipped by 0 bases and J by 8 bases, with 16 bases between them. The CDR3 DNA reads as TGTGCCAGCAGCTTAGCTCCTGCAGGGGCGGACGGCTACACCTTC. It specifies CASSLAPAGADGYTF.

The J gene is TRBJ2-3, the V gene TRBV21-1; the table gives TRBD1 as D, unverified against the DNA. TRBV21-1 counts as a pseudogene. The CDR3 runs 16 residues. CDR3 loop: CASSIDTVESTDTQYF. In DNA form, the CDR3 reads TGTGCCAGCAGCATTGACACCGTAGAGAGCACAGATACGCAGTATTTT.

This clone was recorded a few times. This chain links TRBV30 with TRBJ2-2, with TRBD1 as a possible D gene (6 bases). V lost 2 bases and J 0 bases, leaving 10 bases between the germline ends. Germline CDR1 GTSNPN, CDR2 SVGIG (reference sequence). The CDR3 loop spans 15 amino acids. The DNA for the CDR3 is TGTGCCTGGAGTAGGGACACACCGAACACCGGGGAGCTGTTTTTT. Protein sequence: CAWSRDTPNTGELFF.

This chain links TRBV19 with TRBJ2-6; D is possibly TRBD1 (6 bases). Per germline, CDR1 LNHDA and CDR2 SQIVND (reference sequence). The CDR3 loop spans 15 amino acids. Trimming took 8 bases from V and 0 from J, leaving 11 bases between them. Here the CDR3 reads CASGKGGSGANVLTF. DNA for the CDR3: TGTGCCAGTGGGAAAGGGGGCTCTGGGGCCAACGTCCTGACTTTC. Combining the CDR3 with reference TRBV19 and TRBJ2-6 gives the whole variable domain DGGITQSPKYLFRKEGQNVTLSCEQNLNHDAMYWYRQDPGQGLRLIYYSQIVNDFQKGDIAEGYSVSREKKESFPLTVTSAQKNPTAFYLCASGKGGSGANVLTFGAGSRLTVL.

V and J are TRBV7-9 and TRBJ2-7; D is perhaps TRBD1 (5 bases). The CDR3 is 12 amino acids. Trimming shortened V by 5 bases and J by 3 bases, and 8 bases separated the two germline ends. CDR1 and CDR2 (germline): SEHNR, FQNEAQ (reference sequence). The CDR3 loop is CASSVTGYEQYF. In DNA, the CDR3 is TGTGCCAGCAGCGTCACAGGCTACGAGCAGTACTTC.

The chain employs TRBV7-2 and TRBJ1-5; 7 nucleotides align to TRBD1. Trimming removed 2 bases from V and 5 bases from J; junction bases left unmatched: 6. This CDR3 has 15 residues. Germline V gives CDR1 SGHTA, CDR2 FQGNSA. The CDR3 sequence is CASSLTSTGDQPQHF. CDR3 nucleotides: TGTGCCAGCAGCTTAACGTCCACAGGGGATCAGCCCCAGCATTTT.

The chain is built from TRBV9 and TRBJ1-6; 7 bases map to TRBD1. The CDR3 length is 15 residues. The germline CDR1 and CDR2 sequences are SGDLS and YYNGEE. The ends lost 3 bases at V and 10 bases at J; junction bases unmatched: 10. The CDR3, as DNA: TGTGCCAGCAGCGCCAAACAGGGGTCGGGCTCACCCCTCCACTTT. This translates into CASSAKQGSGSPLHF.

This chain uses TRBV7-8 with TRBJ1-1; TRBD1 agrees at 9 bases. The ends lost 3 bases at V and 4 bases at J; junction bases unmatched: 0. The length of the CDR3 is 13 residues. Germline CDR1 SGHVS, CDR2 FQNEAQ. The CDR3 spells CASSLGQGTEAFF. The CDR3, as DNA: TGTGCCAGCAGCTTGGGACAGGGCACTGAAGCTTTCTTT.

This clone has a handful of counts. This chain links TRBV6-5 with TRBJ1-2; the D is unclear. The CDR3 sequence is 15 residues long. Trimming pared 2 bases from V and 4 bases from J, leaving 14 bases between. Germline CDR1 and CDR2: MNHEY and SVGAGI. The chain's CDR3 is CASSYGRRRTYGYTF. The CDR3 nucleotides read TGTGCCAGCAGTTACGGGCGCAGGAGGACCTATGGCTACACCTTC.

The V and J genes are TRBV9 and TRBJ2-2; 12 nucleotides agree with TRBD2. Per germline, CDR1 SGDLS and CDR2 YYNGEE. The CDR3 extends over 17 amino acids. The trim removed 2 bases at V and 6 bases at J, leaving 8 bases unmatched. The CDR3, as DNA: TGTGCCAGCAGCGTCGAGGTTCCTAGCGGGAGGGCCGGGGAGCTGTTTTTT. It yields the protein CASSVEVPSGRAGELFF.

This clone was found a few times. The chain combines TRBV7-3 with TRBJ2-1; D might be TRBD2 (6 bases). Trimming took 1 base from V and 7 from J, leaving 11 bases between them. The CDR3 runs to 14 residues. CDR1 and CDR2 from the germline V gene are SGHTA and FQGTGA. In nucleotides, the CDR3 is TGTGCCAGCAGCTTAAACGGGGGTCTGAATGAGCAGTTCTTC. Protein product: CASSLNGGLNEQFF.